This TCR beta chain appears in the sequencing data of a study of T-cell memory formation after mild COVID-19. TCRdb reprocessed the 5' RACE reads with MiXCR, giving one entry per CDR3 protein. The sample carries 150,000 to 200,000 distinct CDR3 sequences, around 10% recorded once. At least ten counts were recorded for this clonotype. The germline CDR1 and CDR2 sequences are DFQATT and SNEGSKA (reference sequence). V dropped 0 bases and J dropped 1 base, with 2 bases sitting between them. CDR3 length equals 12 residues. The sequence came from a man aged 18 to 29 who had mild COVID-19 (a few samples of this study predate the infection). Cell type and time point are not known. Specimen: PBMCs or a T cell subset sorted from them (not recorded which). This chain joins TRBV20-1 and TRBJ2-3; no definite D call. CDR3: CSARDGTDTQYF. The CDR3 DNA sequence: TGCAGTGCTAGAGATGGCACAGATACGCAGTATTTT.